The clone carrying this T cell receptor (beta chain) was detected a few times. Its antigen is undetermined. The data derive from a study of blood T cells in healthy people across ages. Findings and limits, study-wide: Unsorted PBMCs ruled out conclusive naive versus antigen-experienced comparison.

Alongside a J-beta primer mix, a sample-barcoded 5' primer served in a second PCR lasting about 6 to 12 cycles. In TCRdb, the 5' RACE reads were re-called with MiXCR into one record per CDR3 protein. The table includes approximately 1,000,000 distinct CDR3 sequences, under 40% detected once. Peripheral blood was drawn, approximately 9.7 milliliters per donor. Germline V gives CDR1 SGDLS, CDR2 YYNGEE. The V gene lost 1 base and the J gene lost 2 bases, with 12 bases spanning the gap. The CDR3 runs 15 residues. The chain uses TRBV9 and TRBJ2-5; tentatively, D is TRBD1 (5 bases). Sample: blood. This receptor was obtained from a young man in good health. For the CDR3, the DNA is TGTGCCAGCAGCGTAAAGACAGCAATGCAAGAGACCCAGTACTTC. Amino acids: CASSVKTAMQETQYF.